Each of the 25 T cell receptor beta chains below was sequenced from the same sample in a study of blood T cell repertoires in COVID-19. Generated by immunoSEQ multiplex PCR, the TCRdb table keeps only in-frame clones and is missing some. This sample has about 320,000 clones, with 85% found just once. The sequenced sample was PBMCs or T cells enriched from blood (not recorded which). These receptors were taken from a woman in her 30s who had been exposed to COVID-19.

The sample holds one count of this clone. The gene calls are TRBV10-3 and TRBJ2-7; possibly TRBD2 for D (6 bases). The CDR3 is made up of 12 amino acids. Trimming removed 9 bases at V and 5 bases at J, with 14 bases between. The germline V gene has CDR1 ENHRY and CDR2 SYGVKD. The CDR3 protein is CAIRDSPNEQYF. DNA for the CDR3: TGTGCCATTCGGGACTCTCCGAACGAGCAGTACTTC.

The rearrangement links TRBV12-3 or TRBV12-4 to TRBJ1-2, with D possibly TRBD1 on 6 matching bases. CDR3 size: 12 residues. V was pared by 5 bases and J by 8 bases, with 12 bases between. CDR3 nucleotides: TGTGCCAGCAGTATATACAGGGAAGGCTACACCTTC. The encoded protein is CASSIYREGYTF.

The chain recombines TRBV30 with TRBJ1-6; D unresolved. The length of the CDR3 is 14 residues. Trimming stripped 0 bases from V and 8 bases from J, with 11 bases between. CDR1 GTSNPN and CDR2 SVGIG come from the germline V gene (reference sequence). DNA of the CDR3: TGTGCCTGGAGTGTAGTAGGGAGGGATTCACCCCTCCACTTT. Translating it yields CAWSVVGRDSPLHF.

CDR3 sequence (DNA): TGTGCCAGCAGCCCTCCCGGAGCCGTCTACTTC. This codes for CASSPPGAVYF. The chain combines TRBV5-8 with TRBJ2-4; D not resolved. The V gene lost 4 bases and the J gene lost 16 bases, with 15 bases spanning the gap. Germline values: CDR1 SGHTS, CDR2 YDEGEE. The CDR3 has 11 amino acids. The full variable domain, in which reference TRBV5-8 and TRBJ2-4 provide the parts outside the CDR3, is EAGVTQSPTHLIKTRGQQATLRCSPISGHTSVYWYQQALGLGLQFLLWYDEGEERNRGNFPPRFSGRQFPNYSSELNVNALELEDSALYLCASSPPGAVYFGAGTRLSVL.

The rearrangement uses TRBV6-5 and TRBJ2-3; D uncertain. The CDR3 is 11 amino acids. V was cut by 3 bases and J by 6 bases, with 4 bases left in between. CDR1 MNHEY and CDR2 SVGAGI come from the germline V gene. CDR3 sequence reads: CASSYMDTQYF. CDR3 DNA: TGTGCCAGCAGTTATATGGATACGCAGTATTTT.

The rearrangement uses TRBV27 and TRBJ1-1, with a weak D call TRBD1 (5 bases). Germline V gene sequence: CDR1 MNHEY, CDR2 SMNVEV (reference sequence). V lost 4 bases and J lost 4, with 13 bases in between. This CDR3 contains 14 residues. CDR3 sequence: CASSSSSGGTEAFF. The CDR3 DNA reads TGTGCCAGCAGTTCCTCTTCGGGGGGCACTGAAGCTTTCTTT.

This clone has a handful of counts. This chain links TRBV9 with TRBJ1-5; 9 bases align to TRBD1. J gave up 2 bases and V 4 bases, and 4 bases lay outside the gene matches. The germline gives CDR1 SGDLS, CDR2 YYNGEE. This CDR3 is 15 amino acids long. This CDR3 is CASSMGQGGNQPQHF. CDR3 DNA: TGTGCCAGCAGCATGGGACAGGGTGGCAATCAGCCCCAGCATTTT. Full variable domain (rest looked up from reference TRBV9 and TRBJ1-5): DSGVTQTPKHLITATGQRVTLRCSPRSGDLSVYWYQQSLDQGLQFLIQYYNGEERAKGNILERFSAQQFPDLHSELNLSSLELGDSALYFCASSMGQGGNQPQHFGDGTRLSIL.

The chain couples TRBV7-6 to TRBJ1-1, with 9 bases aligning to TRBD1. After removal of 5 bases from V and 5 bases from J, the junction contained 3 bases not matched to a gene. The CDR3 has 13 amino acids. Germline V gene sequence: CDR1 SGHVS, CDR2 FNYEAQ. The CDR3 DNA sequence: TGTGCCAGCAGCCAAGGGACAGGGACTGAAGCTTTCTTT. Translated, it gives CASSQGTGTEAFF.

V gene TRBV20-1 combines with J gene TRBJ1-1, with no clear D. This CDR3 has 9 amino acids. From germline, CDR1 is DFQATT and CDR2 SNEGSKA (reference sequence). V shed 4 bases and J shed 6 bases, with 3 bases lying between them. CDR3 nucleotides: TGCAGTGCTAACTCTGAAGCTTTCTTT. This encodes CSANSEAFF.

The chain carries TRBV9 and TRBJ2-3; 7 bases match TRBD2. The CDR3 totals 16 residues. V lost 4 bases and J lost 6; bases outside the gene matches: 14. Germline V gives CDR1 SGDLS, CDR2 YYNGEE. The CDR3 protein is CASSTRGGRAGDTQYF. The DNA of the CDR3 is TGTGCCAGCAGCACTCGGGGAGGGAGGGCCGGTGATACGCAGTATTTT.

The chain combines TRBV30 with TRBJ1-4, with unresolved D. The germline V gene encodes CDR1 GTSNPN and CDR2 SVGIG (reference sequence). The CDR3 runs 14 residues. Between the trimmed V and J ends, which lost 0 bases and 8 bases, there was a span of 13 bases. In DNA form, the CDR3 reads TGTGCCTGGAGTGTACTGGGAGGAGAAGAAAAACTGTTTTTT. Its translation: CAWSVLGGEEKLFF.

This clone appeared once. The CDR3 loop is CASSPTTGSGYTF. In DNA form, the CDR3 reads TGTGCCAGCAGCCCGACGACAGGGAGTGGCTACACCTTC. V usage is TRBV11-1 and J usage is TRBJ1-2, with 7 bases that match TRBD1. The CDR3 is 13 residues long. CDR1 SGHAT and CDR2 FQDESV come from the germline V gene (reference sequence). V lost 5 bases to trimming and J lost 7 bases; unmatched junction nucleotides: 7.

V and J are TRBV10-3 and TRBJ1-5; D possibly corresponds to TRBD1 (6 bases). The V gene's germline CDR1 is ENHRY and CDR2 SYGVKD. The CDR3 has 14 residues. Trimming left V 5 bases short and J 2 bases short, with 10 bases between. CDR3 nucleotide sequence: TGTGCCATCAGTCGGGACATCGGCAATCAGCCCCAGCATTTT. This sequence encodes CAISRDIGNQPQHF.

The CDR3 bases are TGCGCCAGCAGCACCGGGATCCCCTGGAAGTTCTTC. Amino acid sequence: CASSTGIPWKFF. The chain couples TRBV5-1 to TRBJ2-1, with TRBD2 as a possible D gene (5 bases). Germline V lookup: CDR1 SGHRS, CDR2 YFSETQ. The V and J ends lost 4 bases and 14 bases respectively, with 16 bases between them. The CDR3 totals 12 residues.

V is TRBV4-2 and J is TRBJ2-1, with D possibly being TRBD1 (5 bases). This CDR3 spans 16 amino acids. V was clipped by 0 bases and J by 7 bases, with 16 bases between them. From germline, CDR1 is LGHNA and CDR2 YNFKEQ. CDR3 amino acids: CASSQDVQGIQNEQFF. DNA of the CDR3: TGTGCCAGCAGCCAAGACGTCCAGGGTATACAAAATGAGCAGTTCTTC.

The chain couples TRBV1 to TRBJ2-2; the listed D gene, TRBD2, was not tested against the DNA. TRBV1 counts as a pseudogene. CDR3 length: 18 amino acids. The chain's CDR3 is CTSSQHPLGRGNTGELFF. In nucleotides, the CDR3 is TGCACCAGCAGCCAACACCCCCTAGGGCGGGGTAACACCGGGGAGCTGTTTTTT.

This chain connects TRBV7-2 to TRBJ2-1; 9 nucleotides align to TRBD1. Trimming cost V 6 bases and J 2 bases; bases outside gene matches: 2. CDR3 size: 14 residues. Germline V gene sequence: CDR1 SGHTA, CDR2 FQGNSA. The CDR3 reads CASRRQGAYNEQFF. CDR3 nucleotides: TGTGCCAGCAGACGACAGGGGGCCTACAATGAGCAGTTCTTC.

This clone was seen once. The V call is TRBV7-9, the J call TRBJ1-6; TRBD1 might be the D (5 bases). Germline CDR1 and CDR2: SEHNR and FQNEAQ (reference sequence). The CDR3 length is 15 residues. Trimming stripped 4 bases from V and 5 bases from J, with 12 bases between. The CDR3 bases are TGTGCCAGCAGCTCTCAGGGAGGGAATAATTCACCCCTCCACTTT. Translated, it gives CASSSQGGNNSPLHF.

The chain is built from TRBV9 and TRBJ2-5; 9 bases line up with TRBD2. The CDR3 has 16 amino acids. Trimming cost V 4 bases and J 0 bases; bases outside gene matches: 7. Looked up from germline, CDR1 is SGDLS and CDR2 is YYNGEE. The CDR3 loop reads CASSPRTSEYQETQYF. CDR3 nucleotides: TGTGCCAGCAGCCCCCGGACTAGCGAGTACCAAGAGACCCAGTACTTC.

V gene TRBV3-1 (or the pseudogene TRBV3-2) combines with J gene TRBJ2-7; 7 nucleotides match TRBD1. This CDR3 spans 16 amino acids. Germline V lookup: CDR1 LGHDT, CDR2 YNNKEL (reference sequence). The ends lost 0 bases at V and 5 bases at J; junction bases unmatched: 10. The CDR3 loop is CASSQDPRGRIHEQYF. CDR3 coding DNA: TGTGCCAGCAGCCAAGATCCGAGGGGGCGAATCCACGAGCAGTACTTC.

The V gene is TRBV6-2 or TRBV6-3, the J gene TRBJ2-1; TRBD1 agrees at 9 bases. Trimming took 2 bases from V and 8 from J; bases not matched to a gene: 7. CDR3 size: 15 residues. The germline V gene has CDR1 MNHEY and CDR2 SVGEGT. CDR3 sequence (DNA): TGTGCCAGCAGTTACGAAGGGGACAGGGATGATGAGCAGTTCTTC. Amino acids: CASSYEGDRDDEQFF.

This chain connects TRBV4-1 to TRBJ1-1; no definite D call. The CDR3 contains 15 residues. The V gene's germline CDR1 is MGHRA and CDR2 YSYEKL. V was cut by 0 bases and J by 1 base, with 9 bases left in between. CDR3 protein: CASSQEFSGNTEAFF. For the CDR3, the DNA is TGCGCCAGCAGCCAAGAATTTTCCGGGAACACTGAAGCTTTCTTT.

The V call is TRBV5-6, the J call TRBJ2-5, with a tentative D call TRBD2 (6 bases). Germline CDR1 and CDR2: SGHDT and YYEEEE. CDR3 length: 14 amino acids. V was clipped by 0 bases and J by 5 bases, with 11 bases between them. The DNA of the CDR3 is TGTGCCAGCAGCTTGGAGGAGGGATGGGAGACCCAGTACTTC. It translates to CASSLEEGWETQYF.

V gene TRBV29-1 combines with J gene TRBJ1-2; D may be TRBD1 (5 bases). This CDR3 has 13 residues. Germline V CDR1 and CDR2: SQVTM, ANQGSEA. V was shortened by 4 bases and J by 4 bases, with 13 bases between the two germline ends. CDR3 amino acids: CSVGHGAVYGYTF. For the CDR3, the DNA is TGCAGCGTTGGCCATGGGGCTGTCTATGGCTACACCTTC.

The chain combines TRBV4-2 with TRBJ1-1; 7 nucleotides match TRBD1. The germline gives CDR1 LGHNA, CDR2 YNFKEQ. CDR3 size: 15 residues. V trimming: 1 base; J trimming: 1 base; junction bases outside the gene matches: 3. The CDR3 reads CASSQAGTENTEAFF. Written as DNA, the CDR3 is TGTGCCAGCAGCCAAGCAGGGACAGAGAACACTGAAGCTTTCTTT.